The rows below give T cell receptor beta chains drawn from one sample of a study of shared clonotypes between healthy human individuals. Profiling relied on immunoSEQ multiplex PCR, and the TCRdb table lists in-frame clones only, not all of them. Of some 2,500,000 clones listed, approximately 94% are singletons. Sequenced: naive CD4+ T cells from PBMCs. These receptor sequences come from a man aged 18 to 30 in good health. Some clones in this sample may be carry-over from other donors' samples. Each CDR3 is given with its conserved first and last residue. D genes are given only for firm matches. Clone size is shown for a subset of rows, as once, few, many or a class of expanded clone.

>TRBJ2-1|TRBV5-4|NA|NA
CASSRRLNEQFF
TGTGCCAGCAGCAGGAGACTAAATGAGCAGTTCTTC
>TRBJ2-7|TRBV2|NA|NA
CASSGQAGFHEQYF
TGTGCCAGCAGTGGCCAAGCAGGGTTCCACGAGCAGTACTTC
>TRBJ2-3|TRBV28|NA|TRBD2
CASSPSGRGTDTQYF
TGTGCCAGCAGCCCTAGCGGGAGAGGCACAGATACGCAGTATTTT
>TRBJ2-3|TRBV27|once|TRBD2
CASSNIGVLAGEHTDTQYF
TGTGCCAGCAGCAATATCGGCGTCCTAGCGGGAGAACACACAGATACGCAGTATTTT
>TRBJ2-5|TRBV27|NA|NA
CASSPFWSRQQETQYF
TGTGCCAGCAGTCCATTCTGGAGCCGACAACAAGAGACCCAGTACTTC
>TRBJ2-6|TRBV19|NA|NA
CASNNQGSGANVLTF
TGTGCCAGTAACAACCAGGGCTCTGGGGCCAACGTCCTGACTTTC
>TRBJ2-2|TRBV28|NA|NA
CASSLDPSLNTGELFF
TGTGCCAGCAGTTTAGACCCGAGTTTAAACACCGGGGAGCTGTTTTTT
>TRBJ1-3|TRBV6-6|NA|NA
CASSYVGVVYF
TGTGCCAGCAGTTACGTGGGGGTTGTATATTTT
>TRBJ1-2|TRBV5-4|once|TRBD1
CASSLGTGQGGYTF
TGTGCCAGCAGCTTGGGGACAGGGCAGGGTGGCTACACCTTC
>TRBJ2-1|TRBV5-8|NA|NA
CASSPPGQQFF
TGTGCCAGCAGCCCCCCGGGACAGCAGTTCTTC
>TRBJ2-7|TRBV7-2|NA|NA
CASSPGYEQYF
TGTGCCAGCAGCCCTGGCTACGAGCAGTACTTC
>TRBJ2-1|TRBV15|NA|NA
CATSSGPYNEQFF
TGTGCCACCAGCAGCGGGCCCTACAATGAGCAGTTCTTC
>TRBJ2-5|TRBV5-1|once|NA
CASSTRTLGETQYF
TGCGCCAGCAGCACCCGGACGCTGGGGGAGACCCAGTACTTC
>TRBJ2-7|TRBV2|NA|NA
CASSLRVGSYEQYF
TGTGCCAGCAGCCTCAGGGTTGGCTCCTACGAGCAGTACTTC
>TRBJ1-2|TRBV28|NA|NA
CASSAERHGDYGYTF
TGTGCCAGCAGTGCCGAGCGACACGGAGACTATGGCTACACCTTC
>TRBJ2-1|TRBV27|NA|TRBD2
CASSLRSGILSYNEQFF
TGTGCCAGCAGTCTGCGCAGCGGGATCCTCTCCTACAATGAGCAGTTCTTC
>TRBJ2-1|TRBV5-1|NA|TRBD2
CASSLLTSAYNEQFF
TGCGCCAGCAGCTTGCTGACTAGCGCTTACAATGAGCAGTTCTTC